The rows below give T cell receptor beta chains drawn from one sample of a study of T-cell reconstitution after alpha-beta-depleted transplantation in children. TCRdb ran MiXCR on the PCR reads and lists one entry per CDR3 protein. This sample yields some 460,000 distinct CDR3 sequences, of which 15% to 20% are seen a single time; 25% to 35% belongs to the top ten. The sample consisted of PBMCs, mostly from graft donor cells, taken 360 days after TCRalphabeta/CD19-depleted stem cell transplant. These receptors all come from a boy in the first two years of life who had a stem cell transplant for Wiskott-Aldrich syndrome, so the T cells may come from the graft donor. Both conserved end residues are part of each CDR3. A D gene is named only where the DNA matches it firmly. Clone size is shown for a subset of rows, as once, few, many or a class of expanded clone.

abundance,d_gene,j_gene,v_gene,CDR3nt,CDR3aa
few,.,TRBJ2-1,TRBV28,TGTGCCAGCAGTCCCCACGGTTTGTTCGCGTTGGGCAATGAGCAGTTCTTC,CASSPHGLFALGNEQFF
.,.,TRBJ2-5,TRBV12-3/TRBV12-4,TGTGCCATCAGTTTTGGGGCATGGTCGTGGGAACCCCAAGAGACCCAGTACTTC,CAISFGAWSWEPQETQYF
once,TRBD1,TRBJ2-5,TRBV6-1,TGTGCCAGCTTTGGGGAAGAAGCGGGACAGGGAAAGGAGACCCAGTACTTC,CASFGEEAGQGKETQYF
.,.,TRBJ2-3,TRBV7-8,TGTGCCAGCAGCTTAGTCCTTAGGGGGAACACAGATACGCAGTATTTT,CASSLVLRGNTDTQYF
many,.,TRBJ2-5,TRBV5-1,TGCGCCAGCAGCTTGGAATTGGGATGGACCCTCGCGGAAGAGACCCAGTACTTC,CASSLELGWTLAEETQYF
.,TRBD2,TRBJ2-1,TRBV5-1,TGCGCCAGCATCCCCGGGACTAGCTCCTACAATGAGCAGTTCTTC,CASIPGTSSYNEQFF
.,TRBD2,TRBJ2-3,TRBV12-3/TRBV12-4,TGTGCCAGCAAACAGCGGGAAGGGAAGACATATACGCAGTATTTT,CASKQREGKTYTQYF
many,.,TRBJ2-6,TRBV3-1,TGTGCCAGCAGCCACTATCTCCCGGACGGGGCCAACGTCCTGACTTTC,CASSHYLPDGANVLTF
few,.,TRBJ2-2,TRBV28,TGTGCCAGCAGTTTAGCCCACGGGGAGCTGTTTTTT,CASSLAHGELFF
.,.,TRBJ1-2,TRBV12-3/TRBV12-4,TGTGCCAGCAGCCGCCAAGGGGGGGGCTACACCTTC,CASSRQGGGYTF
.,.,TRBJ2-7,TRBV20-1,TGCAGTGCTCCGGGACACTCCTACGAGCAGTACTTC,CSAPGHSYEQYF
many,.,TRBJ1-1,TRBV2,TGTGCCAGCAGTTTAGAAGGGGGCACTGAAGCTTTCTTT,CASSLEGGTEAFF
.,.,TRBJ1-3,TRBV12-3/TRBV12-4,TGTGCCAGCAGTTTTTGGAGCTCTGGAAACACCATATATTTT,CASSFWSSGNTIYF
.,TRBD1,TRBJ1-2,TRBV7-9,TGTGCCAGCAGCACAACCACAAGCGGGACAGGGTATGGCTACACCTTC,CASSTTTSGTGYGYTF
few,.,TRBJ2-2,TRBV25-1,TGTGCCACCCAGGGGCTACCGAACACCGGGGAGCTGTTTTTT,CATQGLPNTGELFF
few,TRBD2,TRBJ2-1,TRBV5-6,TGTGCCAGCAGCTTGCTTAGCGGGAGGCACAATGAGCAGTTCTTC,CASSLLSGRHNEQFF
.,.,TRBJ2-3,TRBV7-9,TGTGCCAGCAGCCCCGACAATTGGACTAGCACAGATACGCAGTATTTT,CASSPDNWTSTDTQYF
few,.,TRBJ1-5,TRBV27,TGTGCCAGCAGTTCGCGGCTGGATCAGCCCCAGCATTTT,CASSSRLDQPQHF
few,TRBD1,TRBJ2-2,TRBV6-2/TRBV6-3,TGTGCCAGCAATTTGGCCGGGACAGGTAACACCGGGGAGCTGTTTTTT,CASNLAGTGNTGELFF
few,.,TRBJ2-2,TRBV6-1,TGTGCCAGCACCAGGAGGGCGTTACAAAGGGGGGCGAACACCGGGGAGCTGTTTTTT,CASTRRALQRGANTGELFF
.,.,TRBJ2-5,TRBV2,TGTGCCAGCAGTGTCGACTTGGGTAGCCCTCAAGAGACCCAGTACTTC,CASSVDLGSPQETQYF
.,.,TRBJ2-3,TRBV29-1,TGCAGCACTCACAGGGCAGATACGCAGTATTTT,CSTHRADTQYF
.,.,TRBJ2-5,TRBV20-1,TGCAGTGCAATAACAGATAGGGAGACCCAGTACTTC,CSAITDRETQYF